The sequence of this T cell receptor (beta chain) was determined in a study of blood T cell repertoires in COVID-19 (TCRdb year 2020). Concerning the study at large: Samples covering the acute and convalescent phases of COVID-19 were provided by collaborators in the United States, Italy and Spain. The prospective study material was composed of cDNA or gDNA derived from T cells, B-cell-depleted T cells, or PBMCs. Subjects who had been exposed to COVID-19, were actively infected with it, or had recovered from it provided the deeply sampled blood TCRbeta repertoires that made up the dataset. The repertoires were released in a freely available public database meant as a resource for research on the immune response to SARS-CoV-2. Samples came from the ongoing ImmuneRACE study (first 160 participants) plus 1,254 subjects from 6 global collaborators. The sample metadata nearly always contained a de-identified subject ID, COVID-19 status, age in years and sex. Where available, HLA class I and class II types were obtained from metadata supplied by the sample provider rather than from assay-based typing.

The full study reports these points: How much clinical and demographic metadata was included differed by source and by participant, and the metadata was provided uncurated.

Concerning this clone itself: It lacks a known antigen. No per-base quality is available; no much larger clone lies one base away.

Trimming removed 0 bases from V and 6 bases from J, leaving 8 bases between the germline ends. CDR1 LGHNA and CDR2 YSLEER were looked up in the germline V gene. The cysteine opens and the phenylalanine closes a CDR3 of 14 amino acids. CDR3 DNA is the only sequence kept; it has 42 bases, read in frame from the first base. TCRbeta CDR3 regions were amplified from genomic DNA by means of the immunoSEQ Assay, a bias-controlled multiplex PCR. On the study's bioinformatics: The number of nucleated cells in each sample was estimated from the amplification of reference gene primers within the assay. To quantify the absolute abundance of each unique TCRbeta CDR3 rearrangement, sequence reads were collapsed and filtered. For each sample, productive Simpson clonality was calculated as the square root of Simpson's diversity index across productive rearrangements. Here the immuneACCESS table is served through TCRdb, limited to in-frame sequences with V and J called. Missing clones are a known gap in these copies; in checked studies unresolved V genes cover under half, and the rest lacks a known reason. V and J calls and clone size are those listed in that table; D and trimming were worked out from the DNA. For this sample the table gives 65,000 to 90,000 clones, of which over 75% were detected only once. In total, the top ten clones hold 6% to 7.5% of the sample.

Whole blood was collected in K2EDTA tubes by collaborating institutions according to the institutions' own protocols. For TCRbeta analysis, collaborators shipped samples in one of three forms: frozen whole blood, isolated PBMCs, or DNA extracted from either of those sample types. The rearrangement combines TRBV4-3 with TRBJ2-2; a weak D assignment points to TRBD2 (6 bases agree). The receptor's source is a human donor in a cohort sampled during active COVID-19. Sequenced input: peripheral blood. The bases read TGCGCCAGCAGCCAAGACCTAGCGCCCGGGGAGCTGTTTTTT. The translation is CASSQDLAPGELFF.